The entry that follows covers one TCR beta chain sequence. It has no known antigen specificity. One junction end does not reproduce the germline sequence, and a read error may be involved. The CDR3 sequence holds 20 residues, the cysteine and phenylalanine included. Kept here is only the CDR3 DNA, which spans 60 bases and is read in frame from base 1. Reading the germline V gene (reference sequence) gives CDR1 SSHAT and CDR2 FNYEAQ. The entry originates in a study of cytomegalovirus exposure and HLA in healthy donors (TCRdb year 2017). At the level of the whole study: According to an earlier analysis of a few hundred of the donors, about 179 million T cells yielded roughly 110 million unique TCR beta sequences and about 300 Gb of sequence data. An early release covering 550 to 650 HLA-typed donors comprised approximately 300 gigabases of sequencing data and tens of millions of unique TCR sequences. The genetic ancestry cluster associated with self-reported Caucasian donors included around four fifths of the roughly 390 genotyped donors. The study aimed to test whether signatures of past pathogen exposure could be identified by cataloging public T cell receptors. The study profiled the T cell repertoires of 500 to 800 subjects by immunosequencing and related them to cytomegalovirus serostatus. In addition to the first cohort of approximately 670 subjects, a separate validation cohort of approximately 130 different subjects was used. The study combined high-throughput TCR immunosequencing, statistical association of individual TCRs with disease status, and machine learning to predict cytomegalovirus infection status. In a later analysis, previously published TCR beta repertoires from several hundred donors were re-analyzed and high-resolution HLA genotyping was added so that TCR occurrence patterns could be studied. In the later analysis, no new phenotypic data were used to find candidate immune exposures; instead, reliance was placed on TCR beta sequences and their occurrence across donors. To decide whether each TCR beta V gene segment behaved as functional or pseudogenic, an earlier analysis of some 600 of the donors relied on high-throughput TCR beta sequencing. Donor age, sex, ethnicity and CMV serostatus were compiled alongside the repertoire data. A later genetic analysis took genome-wide SNP genotypes for about three fifths of the 666 donors and used that subset as a discovery cohort. All discovery cohort repertoires had been generated using a single sequencing platform. HLA typing covered class I and class II loci at four-digit resolution. Typing coverage differed by locus: A, B, C, DRB1 and DQB1 were typed in about 629-630 donors, DQA1 in about 560, DPA1 in around 580, and DPB1 in 450 to 490. Roughly 5 DR-DQ haplotypes were handled as single units for association and clustering, since linkage in the cohort was strong. On average, roughly 240,000 unique TCR beta nucleotide sequences were sequenced per donor among more than 350 genotyped donors of the cohort, with roughly 18% of those sequences being non-productive. Paper-wide results and their limitations: A further reported finding was that TCR beta sequences accurately predicted the HLA-A and HLA-B alleles for most subjects in the first cohort. Presence/absence analyses assumed roughly uniform sequencing depth across donors, an assumption that may not hold. Seventeen rarely observed V segments, including chromosome 9 orphons, were excluded from the earlier analysis of about 500 of the donors because counts were too low. Several of the top co-occurrence clusters appeared to be linked to parvovirus B19, influenza, CMV and Epstein-Barr virus, according to a later analysis. Because some donors lacked HLA typing at each locus, the association tests relied only on the typed subset. In both the original and validation cohorts, the classifier was reported to diagnose cytomegalovirus status with high specificity and sensitivity. A later analysis associated approximately 17,000 TCR beta sequences with specific HLA alleles at a false discovery rate of 0.05. In vitro tests confirmed that three of the cytomegalovirus-associated TCR beta chains recognize cytomegalovirus antigens. In a later genetic analysis, a missense DCLRE1C variant was associated with V-gene and J-gene trimming of TCR beta chains, and the association was replicated in an independent cohort. A later analysis found that HLA-associated TCR beta chains were more clonally expanded and had lower generation probabilities than equally common non-associated chains. An earlier analysis of approximately 540 of the donors showed that most TCR beta V segments appeared in productive rearrangements either about 87% or about 30% of the time, which broadly matched IMGT annotations. When HLA alleles, especially DR and DQ, strongly co-occurred, TCR associations were difficult to assign to individual alleles. In a later analysis, TCR association rates were found to vary across HLA loci, with the most associated TCRs seen for DRB1 alleles and the fewest for HLA-C alleles. Immune exposure information for the cohort was limited to CMV serostatus. It was suggested by the authors that the approach could potentially be generalized to other disease states and immunological phenotypes. Correlated functional status among segregating V segments might reflect linkage disequilibrium, but an unknown experimental factor could not be ruled out. A later analysis found that most CMV-associated TCR beta chains appeared HLA-restricted, with HLA associations seemingly driven largely by CMV exposure. This cohort had only TCR beta chains sequenced, and the lack of alpha or paired-chain data limited which features could be detected. A group of highly shared sequence variants was considered likely to be a technical artifact of the sequencing pipeline. According to a later genetic analysis, donors in an Asian-associated ancestry cluster had fewer N-insertions in productive TCRs than the approximately 710-donor mean. Because the 87-base-pair reads could not distinguish some IMGT-functional V segments, including TRBV6-2 and TRBV6-3, those segments were excluded. The study gave a list of around 170 TCR beta chains associated with cytomegalovirus. Most TCR sequences were observed very rarely across donors, whereas some public TCRs were present in many individuals.

In total, just over 650 healthy bone marrow donors made up the cohort. At the time of sampling, every cohort member was nominally healthy, though immune exposures that went unrecorded were likely present. The donor was CMV seropositive and was included in the group of 270 or so seropositive cohort members. A peripheral blood sample was provided by each donor, and peripheral blood mononuclear cells were used for TCR beta sequencing. The Qiagen DNeasy Blood Extraction Kit was used to extract genomic DNA from the blood cell samples. Library prep was done by the immunoSEQ multiplex PCR assay. The multiplex PCR relied on a mix of 60 forward primers for TCR Vbeta segments and 13 reverse primers for TCR Jbeta segments. The CDR3 region of rearranged TCR beta genes was amplified from genomic DNA by a multiplex PCR assay. Amplified TCR beta libraries were sequenced as 87-base-pair reads on the Illumina HiSeq System. Per the original workflow: A later analysis counted about 76 million unique TCR beta chains across the 550 to 800 repertoires, and some 11 million of these chains were shared by at least two donors. Raw reads were error-corrected and collapsed into unique sequences with a nearest-neighbor algorithm that merged closely related sequences to remove PCR and sequencing errors. V, D and J gene segments were assigned by aligning CDR3 sequences to IMGT reference sequences. For a sequence to be retained, a match of at least six nucleotides to both a V gene segment and a J gene segment was required. A rearrangement was called productive if the CDR3 had no stop codons and remained in frame with V and J, and every other rearrangement was called non-productive. CDR3 was defined according to IMGT convention as the region running from the second conserved V-encoded cysteine to the conserved J-encoded phenylalanine. The earlier analysis of about 640 of the donors excluded any sequence lacking an unambiguous match to a single V gene segment. An earlier analysis of a few hundred of the donors called V segments functional above 56.7% productive rearrangements and segregating when the between-donor standard deviation exceeded 5%. A statistical classification framework was built to diagnose cytomegalovirus status from the catalog of TCR beta chain sequences. In a later analysis, TCR nucleotide sequences were compared against IMGT/GENE-DB human TR gene sequences so that V and J genes could be assigned. The TCRdist pipeline was used in a later analysis to assign CDR3 sequences and most-parsimonious VDJ recombination scenarios. A later analysis defined each TCR beta chain by its CDR3 amino acid sequence plus V-gene family, and excluded reads lacking a unique V-gene family. In a later analysis, around 600 highly shared, low-generation-probability nucleotide sequences were removed to address suspected cross-contamination and a sequencing artifact. For each public chain, a later analysis derived a clonal expansion index from normalized ranks of inferred template counts within each repertoire. In a later analysis, generation probabilities were computed with a VDJ recombination model fitted to out-of-frame rearrangements, and the resulting probabilities were checked against IGoR. In a later analysis, hypergeometric tests were used to score TCR-TCR, TCR-HLA and TCR-CMV co-occurrence, with a repertoire-size bias correction applied to TCR pairs. A later analysis estimated false discovery rates by permuting HLA or CMV assignments 20 times. In a later analysis, co-occurring TCRs were grouped using DBSCAN, with TCRdist sequence similarity added in when clustering inside HLA-allele-positive subsets. Co-occurrence clustering excluded repertoires with fewer than 30,000 or more than 120,000 public chains, plus five with anomalous nucleotide sharing. TCRdb obtained this table from immuneACCESS and retained in-frame rearrangements with V and J assigned. These tables miss some clones; where compared with another copy, unresolved V genes account for less than half of the shortfall, and the remainder is unexplained. That table supplies the V and J calls and clone size; D and trimming were determined from the DNA. In all, the sample holds about 160,000 clones, and over 60% of those were seen once. The leading ten clones occupy around 0.96% of the sample.

This TCR was sampled from a woman between 45 and 65 years old in good health and CMV-seropositive. Sequencing was done on a sample of PBMCs. The chain employs TRBV7-7 and TRBJ2-7; TRBD1 might be the D gene, on 6 matching bases. The CDR3 protein sequence reads: CASSLGISFLDRANSYEQYF. In nucleotides, the sequence is TGTGCTAGCAGCTTAGGGATCTCCTTCTTGGACAGAGCCAACTCCTACGAGCAGTACTTC.